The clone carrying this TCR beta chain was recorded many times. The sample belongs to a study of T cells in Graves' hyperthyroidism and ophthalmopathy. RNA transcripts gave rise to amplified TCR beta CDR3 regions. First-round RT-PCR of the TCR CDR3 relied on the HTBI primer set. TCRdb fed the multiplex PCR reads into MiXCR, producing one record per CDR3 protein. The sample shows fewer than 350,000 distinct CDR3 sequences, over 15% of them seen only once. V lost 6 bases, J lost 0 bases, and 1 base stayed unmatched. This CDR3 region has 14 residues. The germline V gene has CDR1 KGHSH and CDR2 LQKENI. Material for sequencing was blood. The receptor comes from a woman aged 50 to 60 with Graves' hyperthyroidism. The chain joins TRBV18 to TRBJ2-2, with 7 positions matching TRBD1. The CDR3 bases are TGTGCCAGCTCGGGGACAGCGAACACCGGGGAGCTGTTTTTT. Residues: CASSGTANTGELFF.